The rows below give T cell receptor beta chains drawn from one sample of a study of shared clonotypes between healthy human individuals. Repertoires were generated with immunoSEQ multiplex PCR, while TCRdb's copy carries only in-frame clones and drops some. The sample includes about 510,000 clones, approximately 95% of them seen just once. Material for sequencing was naive CD4+ T cells sorted from blood. The receptors shown here come from a woman aged 30 to 39 in good health. CDR3s include the opening cysteine and the closing phenylalanine or tryptophan. The order of the fields is V gene, D gene, clone size, J gene, CDR3 protein, CDR3 DNA. A D gene is named only where the DNA matches it firmly. Rows give clone size only sometimes, using once, few, many, or a class for an expanded clone.

TRBV18	TRBD2	.	TRBJ2-3	CASSPPGLYNTDTQYF	TGTGCCAGCTCTCCCCCGGGACTATACAACACAGATACGCAGTATTTT
TRBV28	.	.	TRBJ2-7	CASSFQWRGRDYEQYF	TGTGCCAGCAGCTTTCAGTGGAGAGGGCGGGACTACGAGCAGTACTTC
TRBV19	TRBD1	.	TRBJ1-1	CASSSLGTGETEAFF	TGTGCCAGTAGTAGCCTCGGGACAGGTGAGACTGAAGCTTTCTTT
TRBV5-4	.	once	TRBJ1-5	CASSLTRQSEVGPQHF	TGTGCCAGCAGCTTGACCAGACAATCTGAAGTGGGGCCCCAGCATTTT
TRBV2	.	.	TRBJ2-7	CASSEGGALRGYEQYF	TGTGCCAGCAGTGAAGGGGGGGCTTTGCGGGGCTACGAGCAGTACTTC
TRBV5-1	.	.	TRBJ2-7	CASTPLGGGSGGYEQYF	TGCGCCAGCACCCCGCTCGGTGGTGGGAGTGGTGGTTACGAGCAGTACTTC
TRBV7-2	.	.	TRBJ1-1	CASSRRTGMNTEAFF	TGTGCCAGCAGCCGCCGGACGGGCATGAACACTGAAGCTTTCTTT
TRBV2	.	few	TRBJ1-2	CASSDSVKPLGYTF	TGTGCCAGCAGTGATTCAGTCAAACCCCTTGGCTACACCTTC
TRBV18	TRBD1	.	TRBJ1-2	CASSPLDRGPGYTF	TGTGCCAGCTCACCACTCGACAGGGGGCCTGGCTACACCTTC
TRBV7-3	.	.	TRBJ2-7	CASSPGQDTYEQYF	TGTGCCAGCAGCCCGGGACAAGATACCTACGAGCAGTACTTC
TRBV5-8	TRBD1	.	TRBJ2-7	CASSELTGGEQYF	TGTGCCAGCAGCGAACTGACAGGGGGCGAGCAGTACTTC
TRBV10-3	.	.	TRBJ2-1	CAISEGIYLGGEQFF	TGTGCCATCAGTGAGGGAATTTACCTTGGGGGGGAGCAGTTCTTC
TRBV5-1	TRBD2	.	TRBJ2-7	CASSLSVAGSGGREQYF	TGCGCCAGCAGCTTGTCGGTAGCGGGGTCTGGCGGTCGCGAGCAGTACTTC
TRBV20-1	.	once	TRBJ1-1	CSQIRYTEAFF	TGCAGTCAAATACGTTACACTGAAGCTTTCTTT
TRBV27	.	.	TRBJ2-7	CASSPIGLGLRDYEQYF	TGTGCCAGCAGCCCCATCGGTCTAGGGTTGCGGGACTACGAGCAGTACTTC
TRBV5-8	.	.	TRBJ2-5	CASSRGISAQETQYF	TGTGCCAGCAGCCGGGGCATTAGCGCACAAGAGACCCAGTACTTC
TRBV28	.	.	TRBJ1-5	CASSLGHATGQPQHF	TGTGCCAGCAGTCTTGGGCATGCAACGGGTCAGCCCCAGCATTTT
TRBV18	.	.	TRBJ2-3	CASSPGDHGNTDTQYF	TGTGCCAGCTCACCAGGAGACCACGGAAACACAGATACGCAGTATTTT